The entry that follows covers one T cell receptor beta chain sequence. Its target is not known. The repertoire was sequenced with immunoSEQ multiplex PCR; TCRdb's copy has only in-frame clones and lacks some. The sample holds roughly 5,500 clones, about 84% seen once. With V trimmed by 1 base and J by 6 bases, 3 bases remained unmatched. Germline CDR1 and CDR2: SEHNR and FQNEAQ (reference sequence). This CDR3 has 13 amino acids. The entry originates in a study of somatic mutations in cytotoxic T cells in rheumatoid arthritis. As for the study in general: Peripheral blood samples of around 30 ml EDTA were taken from patients directly after diagnosis and before treatment.

Broader study findings: Rheumatoid arthritis patients showed slight TRBV07 underrepresentation, unadjusted for multiple comparisons.

The receptor's source is a woman in her fifties or sixties with rheumatoid arthritis. Sequencing was performed on CD8+ T cells sorted from blood. J is TRBJ2-7 and V is TRBV7-9, with 7 positions matching TRBD1. The CDR3: CASSLGDSGEQYF. CDR3 nucleotides: TGTGCCAGCAGCTTAGGGGACAGTGGCGAGCAGTACTTC.